Sequencing of this T cell receptor (beta chain) was carried out in a study of CD8 T cells in ankylosing spondylitis. The germline V gene encodes CDR1 MNHNS and CDR2 SASEGT. The V and J ends lost 3 bases and 4 bases respectively, with 4 bases between them. The CDR3 totals 12 residues. Study observations and caveats: Researchers report that disease-linked clones proved CD8+ and relatively rare in peripheral blood. Matched synovial fluid from ankylosing spondylitis patients was reported to be enriched for disease-linked clones. A motif in TCR beta, a set of under 10 highly homologous variants, appeared characteristic of ankylosing spondylitis blood. Reactive arthritis synovial fluid and blood previously showed some of these motif variants.

The TCR beta libraries were generated through quantitative 5'-RACE incorporating molecular barcodes. Each CDR3 protein is one row after TCRdb ran MiXCR on the 5' RACE reads. This table has approximately 540,000 distinct CDR3 sequences, roughly 13% appearing once. This clonotype has more than one count but fewer than ten. The antigen is not known. This TCR was recovered from a male donor with ankylosing spondylitis. The chain has TRBV6-1 and TRBJ1-5; D is unclear. Sequencing was performed on blood, either unsorted or a sorted T cell fraction (not recorded which). The CDR3 DNA reads TGTGCCAGCAGTGATAATAATCAGCCCCAGCATTTT. Its protein product is CASSDNNQPQHF.